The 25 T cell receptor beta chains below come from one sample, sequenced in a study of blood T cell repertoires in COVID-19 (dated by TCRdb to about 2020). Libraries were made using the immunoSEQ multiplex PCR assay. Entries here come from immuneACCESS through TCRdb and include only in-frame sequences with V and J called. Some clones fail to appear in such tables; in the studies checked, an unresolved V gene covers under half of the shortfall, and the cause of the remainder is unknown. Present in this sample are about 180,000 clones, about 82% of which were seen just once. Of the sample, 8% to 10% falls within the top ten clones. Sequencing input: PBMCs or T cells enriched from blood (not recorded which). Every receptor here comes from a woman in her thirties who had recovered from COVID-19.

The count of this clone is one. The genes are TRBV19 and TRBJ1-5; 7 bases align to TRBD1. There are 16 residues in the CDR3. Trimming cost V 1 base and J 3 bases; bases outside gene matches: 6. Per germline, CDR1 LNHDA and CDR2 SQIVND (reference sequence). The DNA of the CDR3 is TGTGCCAGTAGTATAGTTCTGGGACAGTACAATCAGCCCCAGCATTTT. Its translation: CASSIVLGQYNQPQHF.

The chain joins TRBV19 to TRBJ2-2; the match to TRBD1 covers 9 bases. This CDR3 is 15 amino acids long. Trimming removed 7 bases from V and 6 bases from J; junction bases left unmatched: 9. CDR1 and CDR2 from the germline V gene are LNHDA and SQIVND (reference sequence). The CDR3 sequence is CASKDRGSAAGELFF. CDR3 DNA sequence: TGTGCCAGTAAGGACAGGGGTTCGGCCGCCGGGGAGCTGTTTTTT.

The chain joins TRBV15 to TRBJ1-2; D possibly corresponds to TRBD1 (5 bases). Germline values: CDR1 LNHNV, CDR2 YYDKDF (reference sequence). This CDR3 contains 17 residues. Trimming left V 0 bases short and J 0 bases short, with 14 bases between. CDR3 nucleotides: TGTGCCACCAGCAGAGATAGGGGAGGGACGCCTAACTATGGCTACACCTTC. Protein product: CATSRDRGGTPNYGYTF. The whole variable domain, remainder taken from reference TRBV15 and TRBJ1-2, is DAMVIQNPRYQVTQFGKPVTLSCSQTLNHNVMYWYQQKSSQAPKLLFHYYDKDFNNEADTPDNFQSRRPNTSFCFLDIRSPGLGDTAMYLCATSRDRGGTPNYGYTFGSGTRLTVV.

This CDR3 reads CAISDLEGDSPLHF. In nucleotides, the CDR3 is TGTGCCATCAGTGATCTGGAGGGTGATTCACCCCTCCACTTT. The V call is TRBV10-3, the J call TRBJ1-6; D is undetermined. The germline V gene encodes CDR1 ENHRY and CDR2 SYGVKD. V was shortened by 3 bases and J by 8 bases, with 11 bases between the two germline ends. CDR3 length: 14 amino acids.

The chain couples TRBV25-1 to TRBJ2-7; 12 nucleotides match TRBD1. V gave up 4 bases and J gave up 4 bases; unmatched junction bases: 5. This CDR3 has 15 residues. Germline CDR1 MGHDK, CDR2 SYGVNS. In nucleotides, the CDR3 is TGTGCCAGCAGTGCAGGGACAGGGGGCGGTTACGAGCAGTACTTC. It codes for CASSAGTGGGYEQYF.

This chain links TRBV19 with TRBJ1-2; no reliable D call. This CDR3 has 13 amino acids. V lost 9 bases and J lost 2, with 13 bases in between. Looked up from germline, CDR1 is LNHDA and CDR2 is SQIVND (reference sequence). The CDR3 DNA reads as TGTGCCAGCAGACTAAACTTAAACTATGGCTACACCTTC. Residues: CASRLNLNYGYTF.

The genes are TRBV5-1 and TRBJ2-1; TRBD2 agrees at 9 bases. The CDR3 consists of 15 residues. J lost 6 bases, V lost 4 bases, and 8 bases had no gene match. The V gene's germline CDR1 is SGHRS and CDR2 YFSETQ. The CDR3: CASSLGLALVNEQFF. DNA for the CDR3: TGCGCCAGCAGCCTGGGACTAGCTTTGGTCAATGAGCAGTTCTTC.

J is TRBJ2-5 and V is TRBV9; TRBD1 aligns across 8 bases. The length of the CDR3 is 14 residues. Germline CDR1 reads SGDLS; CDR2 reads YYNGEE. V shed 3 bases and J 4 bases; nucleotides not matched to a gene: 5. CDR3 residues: CASSEGRGLETQYF. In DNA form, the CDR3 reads TGTGCCAGCAGCGAGGGCAGGGGGCTAGAGACCCAGTACTTC.

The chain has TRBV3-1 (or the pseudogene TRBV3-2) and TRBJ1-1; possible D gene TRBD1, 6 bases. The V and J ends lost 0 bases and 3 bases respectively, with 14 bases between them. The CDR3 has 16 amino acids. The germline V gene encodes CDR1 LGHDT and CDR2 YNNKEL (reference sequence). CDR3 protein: CASSQEGQTTDTEAFF. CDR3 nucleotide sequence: TGTGCCAGCAGCCAAGAAGGACAGACGACAGACACTGAAGCTTTCTTT.

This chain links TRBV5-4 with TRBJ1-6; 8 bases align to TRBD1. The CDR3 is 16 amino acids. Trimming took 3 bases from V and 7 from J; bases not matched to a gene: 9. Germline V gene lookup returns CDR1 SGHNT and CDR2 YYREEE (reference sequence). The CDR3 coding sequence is TGTGCCAGCAGCTCCCTAGACAGGGGAAGAAATTCACCCCTCCACTTT. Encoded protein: CASSSLDRGRNSPLHF.

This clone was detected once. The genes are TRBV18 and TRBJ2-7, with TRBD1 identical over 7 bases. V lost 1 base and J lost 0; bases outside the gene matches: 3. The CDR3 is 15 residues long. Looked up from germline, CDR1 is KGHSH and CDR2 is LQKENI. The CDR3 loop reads CASSPQRQGSYEQYF. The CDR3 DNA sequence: TGTGCCAGCTCACCACAGAGACAGGGCTCCTACGAGCAGTACTTC.

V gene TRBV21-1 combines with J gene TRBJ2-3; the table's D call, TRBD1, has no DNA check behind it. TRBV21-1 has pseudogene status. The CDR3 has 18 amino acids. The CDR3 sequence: CASSKGTRDRLSTDTQYF. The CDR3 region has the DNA TGTGCCAGCAGCAAAGGTACCCGGGACAGGTTGAGCACAGATACGCAGTATTTT.

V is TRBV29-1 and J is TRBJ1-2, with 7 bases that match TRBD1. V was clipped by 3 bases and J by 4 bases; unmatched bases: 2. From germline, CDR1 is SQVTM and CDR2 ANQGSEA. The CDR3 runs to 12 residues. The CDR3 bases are TGCAGCGTTGATCAGGGGGTCTATGGCTACACCTTC. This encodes CSVDQGVYGYTF.

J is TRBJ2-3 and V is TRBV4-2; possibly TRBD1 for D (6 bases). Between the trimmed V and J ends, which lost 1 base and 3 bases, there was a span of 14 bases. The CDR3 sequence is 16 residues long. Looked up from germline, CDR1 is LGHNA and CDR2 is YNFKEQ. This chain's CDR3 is CASSQGSPGHTDTQYF. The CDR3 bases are TGTGCCAGCAGCCAAGGAAGCCCGGGACATACAGATACGCAGTATTTT.

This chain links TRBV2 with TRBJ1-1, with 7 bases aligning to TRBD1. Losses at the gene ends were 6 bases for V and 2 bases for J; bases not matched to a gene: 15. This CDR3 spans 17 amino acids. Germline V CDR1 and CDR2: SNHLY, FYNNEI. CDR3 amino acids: CASRKRRATGPNTEAFF. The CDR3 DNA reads TGTGCCAGCAGAAAGAGACGGGCGACAGGGCCCAACACTGAAGCTTTCTTT.

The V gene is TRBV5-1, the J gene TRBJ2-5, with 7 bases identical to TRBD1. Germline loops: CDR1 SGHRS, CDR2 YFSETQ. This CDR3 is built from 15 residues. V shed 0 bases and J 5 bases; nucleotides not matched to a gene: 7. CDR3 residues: CASSLEGAVRETQYF. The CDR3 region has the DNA TGCGCCAGCAGCTTGGAGGGGGCTGTCCGGGAGACCCAGTACTTC. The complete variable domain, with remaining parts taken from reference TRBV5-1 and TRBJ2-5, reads KAGVTQTPRYLIKTRGQQVTLSCSPISGHRSVSWYQQTPGQGLQFLFEYFSETQRNKGNFPGRFSGRQFSNSRSEMNVSTLELGDSALYLCASSLEGAVRETQYFGPGTRLLVL.

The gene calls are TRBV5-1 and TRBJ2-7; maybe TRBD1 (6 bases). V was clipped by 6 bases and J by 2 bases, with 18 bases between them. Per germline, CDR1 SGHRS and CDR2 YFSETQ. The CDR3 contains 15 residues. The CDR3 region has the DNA TGCGCCAGCACCTCTACCGGGACACTACCCTACGAGCAGTACTTC. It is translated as CASTSTGTLPYEQYF.

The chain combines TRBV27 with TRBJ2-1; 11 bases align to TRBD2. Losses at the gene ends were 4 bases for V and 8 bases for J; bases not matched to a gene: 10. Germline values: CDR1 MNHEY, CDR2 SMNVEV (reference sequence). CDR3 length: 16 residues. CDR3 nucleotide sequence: TGTGCCAGCAGTTCCCGGATAGCGGGAGGGGTGGATGAGCAGTTCTTC. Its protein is CASSSRIAGGVDEQFF.

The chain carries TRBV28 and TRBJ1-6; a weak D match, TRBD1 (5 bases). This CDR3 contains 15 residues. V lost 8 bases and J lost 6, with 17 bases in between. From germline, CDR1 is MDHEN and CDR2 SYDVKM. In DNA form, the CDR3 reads TGTGCCAGCGCCCCCCCCCGGGGGAGTAATTCACCCCTCCACTTT. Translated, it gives CASAPPRGSNSPLHF.

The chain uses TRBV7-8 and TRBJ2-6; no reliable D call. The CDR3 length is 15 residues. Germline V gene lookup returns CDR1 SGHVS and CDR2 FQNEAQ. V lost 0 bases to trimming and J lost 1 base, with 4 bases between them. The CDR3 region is CASSLATSGANVLTF. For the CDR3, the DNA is TGTGCCAGCAGCTTAGCGACTTCTGGGGCCAACGTCCTGACTTTC.

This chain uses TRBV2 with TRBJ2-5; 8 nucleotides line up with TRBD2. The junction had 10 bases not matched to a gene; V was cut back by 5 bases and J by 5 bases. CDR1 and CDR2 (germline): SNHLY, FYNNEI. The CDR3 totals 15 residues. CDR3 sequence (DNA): TGTGCCAGCAGTAACCCACTAGCGGTCCGGGAGACCCAGTACTTC. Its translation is CASSNPLAVRETQYF.

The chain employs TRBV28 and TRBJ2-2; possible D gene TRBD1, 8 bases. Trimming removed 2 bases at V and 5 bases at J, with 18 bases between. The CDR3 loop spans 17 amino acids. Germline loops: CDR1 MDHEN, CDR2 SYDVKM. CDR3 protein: CASSLRAGGGGTGELFF. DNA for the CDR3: TGTGCCAGCAGTTTAAGAGCAGGGGGCGGGGGTACCGGGGAGCTGTTTTTT. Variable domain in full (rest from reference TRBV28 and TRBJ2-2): DVKVTQSSRYLVKRTGEKVFLECVQDMDHENMFWYRQDPGLGLRLIYFSYDVKMKEKGDIPEGYSVSREKKERFSLILESASTNQTSMYLCASSLRAGGGGTGELFFGEGSRLTVL.

CDR3 residues: CAWSLDNEQFF. Written as DNA, the CDR3 is TGTGCCTGGAGCCTCGACAATGAGCAGTTCTTC. This sequence joins TRBV30 and TRBJ2-1; D is undetermined. V dropped 3 bases and J dropped 5 bases, with 5 bases sitting between them. The germline V gene has CDR1 GTSNPN and CDR2 SVGIG (reference sequence). The CDR3 has 11 amino acids.

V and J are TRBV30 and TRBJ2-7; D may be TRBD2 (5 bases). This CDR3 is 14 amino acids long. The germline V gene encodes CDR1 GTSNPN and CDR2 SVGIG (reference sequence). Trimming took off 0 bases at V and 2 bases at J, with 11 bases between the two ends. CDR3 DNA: TGTGCCTGGAGTGTACCTTGGCGGGCCTACGAGCAGTACTTC. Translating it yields CAWSVPWRAYEQYF.

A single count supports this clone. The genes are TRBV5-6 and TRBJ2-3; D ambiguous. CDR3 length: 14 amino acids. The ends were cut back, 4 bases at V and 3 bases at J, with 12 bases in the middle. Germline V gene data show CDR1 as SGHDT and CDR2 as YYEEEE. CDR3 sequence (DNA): TGTGCCAGCAGCACCGACACAGAAACAGATACGCAGTATTTT. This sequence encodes CASSTDTETDTQYF.